Shown below are 24 T cell receptor beta chains from a single sample sequenced in a study of glioma-infiltrating T cells. Using RNA template, CDR3s of TCR alpha and beta were amplified with iRepertoire arm-PCR. Using its own MiXCR run on the multiplex PCR reads, TCRdb lists one record per CDR3 protein. This table holds under 200,000 distinct CDR3 sequences, around 40% found once. Input material: glioma tissue, nonneoplastic brain tissue, or PBMCs (not recorded which). These receptor sequences come from a human donor with low-grade glioma or glioblastoma, undergoing nonglioma brain surgery, or in good health (not recorded which).

This rearrangement joins TRBV12-3 or TRBV12-4 to TRBJ2-1, with 8 nucleotides matching TRBD2. The CDR3 loop spans 16 amino acids. Trimming at V came to 1 base and at J to 6 bases, leaving 8 bases not matched to a gene. Written as DNA, the CDR3 is TGTGCCAGCAGTTTAGGTGGGACTAGGGTACTCAATGAGCAGTTCTTC. Protein sequence: CASSLGGTRVLNEQFF.

The chain links TRBV5-1 to TRBJ2-3; the D gene is possibly TRBD1 (5 bases). Germline CDR1 SGHRS, CDR2 YFSETQ. V was pared by 1 base and J by 2 bases, with 11 bases between. This CDR3 contains 15 residues. CDR3 sequence: CASSLNGRDTDTQYF. CDR3 DNA: TGCGCCAGCAGCTTGAATGGCAGGGACACAGATACGCAGTATTTT.

There are many counts of this clonotype. This sequence joins TRBV3-1 and TRBJ2-7; D not certain. V shed 0 bases and J shed 8 bases, with 8 bases lying between them. The length of the CDR3 is 12 residues. Germline V gives CDR1 LGHDT, CDR2 YNNKEL (reference sequence). CDR3 DNA: TGTGCCAGCAGCCAAGAGGGCCCGCAGCAGTACTTC. Encoded protein: CASSQEGPQQYF.

Details on this clonotype: A much larger clone differs from this one at a single base, so this may be a read error. The chain combines TRBV7-9 with TRBJ1-2; 7 bases match TRBD1. J lost 4 bases, V lost 7 bases, and 6 bases had no gene match. Germline CDR1 reads SEHNR; CDR2 reads FQNEAQ (reference sequence). This CDR3 contains 13 residues. For the CDR3, the DNA is TGTGCCAGCATCCTCGGACAGGCCTATGGCTACACCTTC. This translates into CASILGQAYGYTF.

The chain is built from TRBV18 and TRBJ2-7; D remains ambiguous. The germline V gene encodes CDR1 KGHSH and CDR2 LQKENI. The CDR3 is made up of 14 amino acids. Deletions cut 3 bases from V and 2 bases from J, with 11 bases between. CDR3 coding DNA: TGTGCCAGCTCACCCTACGGCGAAACCTACGAGCAGTACTTC. Translating it yields CASSPYGETYEQYF.

J is TRBJ2-5 and V is TRBV19; no clear D gene. Germline CDR1 reads LNHDA; CDR2 reads SQIVND (reference sequence). V dropped 2 bases and J dropped 0 bases, with 4 bases sitting between them. This CDR3 is 13 amino acids long. CDR3 sequence (DNA): TGTGCCAGTAGTATACGGCACCAAGAGACCCAGTACTTC. It specifies CASSIRHQETQYF.

With respect to this clonotype: Being one base from a much bigger clone, this may be a read error. The chain links TRBV29-1 to TRBJ1-3, with a weak D call TRBD1 (6 bases). The CDR3 extends over 12 amino acids. Per germline, CDR1 SQVTM and CDR2 ANQGSEA. The CDR3 DNA reads TGCAGCGTCCTGACAGGAGGAAGCACCATATATTTT. Translated: CSVLTGGSTIYF. Based on the CDR3 plus reference TRBV29-1 and TRBJ1-3, the full variable domain is SAVISQKPSRDICQRGTSLTIQCQVDSQVTMMFWYRQQPGQSLTLIATANQGSEATYESGFVIDKFPISRPNLTFSTLTVSNMSPEDSSIYLCSVLTGGSTIYFGEGSWLTVV.

Remarks on this clonotype: A read error is possible here, since a much larger clone lies one base away. The chain is built from TRBV12-3 or TRBV12-4 and TRBJ2-7; perhaps D is TRBD1 or TRBD2 (5 bases each). This CDR3 has 12 residues. The germline V and J ends were trimmed by 5 bases and 3 bases, with 8 bases remaining between them. This CDR3 is CASSRDRYEQYF. CDR3 DNA sequence: TGTGCCAGCAGTCGGGACCGCTACGAGCAGTACTTC.

As regards this clonotype: A much bigger clone sits one base away, suggesting this may be a read error. The chain recombines TRBV7-3 with TRBJ1-5; perhaps TRBD1 as D (5 bases). CDR1 SGHTA and CDR2 FQGTGA come from the germline V gene. The length of the CDR3 is 15 residues. CDR3 region: CASSLGQGDNEPQHF. CDR3 DNA: TGTGCCAGCAGCTTGGGCCAGGGAGACAATGAGCCCCAGCATTTT.

Details on this clonotype: A much more abundant neighbour one base away suggests this may be a read error. The chain couples TRBV28 to TRBJ2-2; weak D call: TRBD2 (5 bases). The CDR3 length is 13 residues. Germline V gene sequence: CDR1 MDHEN, CDR2 SYDVKM. The chain's CDR3 is CASIGRRTGELLF. Written as DNA, the CDR3 is TGTGCCAGCATAGGCAGGCGGACCGGGGAGCTGCTTTTT.

With respect to this clonotype: This clone may be a read error of a much larger clone one base away. The V gene is TRBV27, the J gene TRBJ2-7, with D perhaps TRBD2 (5 bases). CDR3 length: 15 residues. CDR1 is MNHEY, CDR2 SMNVEV, per germline (reference sequence). V shed 4 bases and J shed 5 bases, with 18 bases lying between them. This chain's CDR3 is CASSSPAVGPDEQYF. The CDR3 bases are TGTGCCAGCAGTTCCCCAGCGGTAGGGCCCGACGAGCAGTACTTC.

This clonotype was counted only a few times. The V call is TRBV29-1, the J call TRBJ1-4; possible D gene TRBD1, 5 bases. Germline V gene sequence: CDR1 SQVTM, CDR2 ANQGSEA. The CDR3 runs to 13 residues. Trimming pared 4 bases from V and 8 bases from J, leaving 14 bases between. The CDR3 here is CSVVMGTREKLFF. The DNA for the CDR3 is TGCAGCGTTGTTATGGGGACTCGAGAAAAACTGTTTTTT.

This clonotype was recorded only once. A much larger clone is a single base away; this may be a read error. The rearrangement links TRBV3-1 to TRBJ1-2, with 7 bases identical to TRBD1. This CDR3 is built from 14 residues. J was trimmed by 9 bases and V by 4 bases; bases with no gene match: 11. Germline V CDR1 and CDR2: LGHDT, YNNKEL (reference sequence). For the CDR3, the DNA is TGTGCCAGCAGCCTTGGGACAGCAACACATTGCTACACCTTC. Its protein is CASSLGTATHCYTF. Variable domain in full (rest from reference TRBV3-1 and TRBJ1-2): DTAVSQTPKYLVTQMGNDKSIKCEQNLGHDTMYWYKQDSKKFLKIMFSYNNKELIINETVPNRFSPKSPDKAHLNLHINSLELGDSAVYFCASSLGTATHCYTFGSGTRLTVV.

This clonotype was picked up many times. The chain recombines TRBV27 with TRBJ2-1; perhaps TRBD2 as D (5 bases). The germline V gene has CDR1 MNHEY and CDR2 SMNVEV (reference sequence). V lost 3 bases, J lost 8 bases, and 20 bases lay in between. The CDR3 extends over 16 amino acids. CDR3 DNA: TGTGCCAGCAGTTTGGGTGCGGAGCGGAGCCCCCATGAGCAGTTCTTC. Translating it yields CASSLGAERSPHEQFF.

The rearrangement joins TRBV12-3 or TRBV12-4 to TRBJ2-1, with TRBD2 matching 13 bases. The V gene end was trimmed by 6 bases and the J gene end by 6 bases; junction bases not matched to a gene: 2. The CDR3 totals 14 residues. This chain's CDR3 is CASRGTSGINEQFF. Written as DNA, the CDR3 is TGTGCCAGCAGGGGGACTAGCGGGATCAATGAGCAGTTCTTC.

Comments on this clonotype: With a much larger clone just one base away, this may be a read error. Lacking the conserved final phenylalanine or tryptophan, this CDR3 likely reflects a read error. Because the CDR3's place on the DNA is in doubt, the DNA is left out and the CDR3 is given as listed by TCRdb. The CDR3 is CSARDQPL. This chain uses TRBV20-1 with TRBJ1-2. Germline CDR1 is DFQATT and CDR2 is SNEGSKA (reference sequence). The CDR3 numbers 8 amino acids, ends counted.

This clonotype was observed many times. J is TRBJ1-5 and V is TRBV27; a possible D gene is TRBD1 (6 bases). The CDR3 runs to 15 residues. Trimming shortened V by 2 bases and J by 4 bases, and 12 bases separated the two germline ends. Germline V CDR1 and CDR2: MNHEY, SMNVEV (reference sequence). For the CDR3, the DNA is TGTGCCAGCAGTTTACAGGGGTACATAAATCAGCCCCAGCATTTT. Translating it yields CASSLQGYINQPQHF.

This clonotype was detected ten times or more. The chain employs TRBV19 and TRBJ2-7; TRBD2 matches at 7 bases. This CDR3 has 14 amino acids. Germline CDR1 and CDR2: LNHDA and SQIVND (reference sequence). The trim removed 0 bases at V and 5 bases at J, leaving 4 bases unmatched. The CDR3 nucleotides read TGTGCCAGTAGTATAGACGGGAGGTCCCACGAGCAGTACTTC. It specifies CASSIDGRSHEQYF.

This clonotype came up a few times. The V gene is TRBV5-8, the J gene TRBJ2-7, with a weak D call TRBD2 (6 bases). V lost 2 bases, J lost 3 bases, and 12 bases lay in between. This CDR3 comprises 14 residues. Per the germline V gene, CDR1 is SGHTS and CDR2 is YDEGEE. The CDR3 reads CASSFGGPRYEQYF. CDR3 nucleotide sequence: TGTGCCAGCAGCTTCGGGGGACCCCGCTACGAGCAGTACTTC.

This chain connects TRBV12-3 or TRBV12-4 to TRBJ2-1, with D possibly being TRBD1 or TRBD2 (6 bases each). V lost 6 bases to trimming and J lost 8 bases, with 8 bases between them. The CDR3 covers 11 residues. CDR3 nucleotide sequence: TGTGCCAGCAGCGGGGGCTATGAGCAGTTCTTC. Amino acid sequence: CASSGGYEQFF.

The chain couples TRBV30 to TRBJ2-1; D is unclear. CDR3 length: 11 amino acids. Per the germline V gene, CDR1 is GTSNPN and CDR2 is SVGIG (reference sequence). V was cut by 2 bases and J by 7 bases, with 6 bases left in between. Here the CDR3 DNA reads TGTGCCTGGAGTCCCCGTAATGAGCAGTTCTTC. This gives the protein CAWSPRNEQFF.

This clonotype was detected a few times. The chain couples TRBV3-1 to TRBJ2-7; D is undetermined. Trimming removed 2 bases at V and 6 bases at J, with 8 bases between. Germline assignment: CDR1 LGHDT and CDR2 YNNKEL (reference sequence). This CDR3 is built from 12 residues. Here the CDR3 reads CASSQRQREQYF. The CDR3 nucleotides read TGTGCCAGCAGCCAACGCCAACGCGAGCAGTACTTC.

This clonotype appeared a single time. The junction and the germline gene differ at one end; a read error may be behind it. The rearrangement uses TRBV20-1 and TRBJ2-3; maybe TRBD2 (5 bases). The CDR3 consists of 14 residues. Germline CDR1 DFQATT, CDR2 SNEGSKA (reference sequence). The CDR3 nucleotides read TGCAGCGCCCGGCGCCCCGGAGGTGCAGATAGGCAGTATTTT. Its protein is CSARRPGGADRQYF.

Remarks on this clonotype: This may arise from a read error, as a much more abundant clone is one base away. The chain is built from TRBV20-1 and TRBJ1-2; 7 bases match TRBD1. Trimming cost V 6 bases and J 5 bases; bases outside gene matches: 9. Germline CDR1 reads DFQATT; CDR2 reads SNEGSKA (reference sequence). The CDR3 is made up of 13 amino acids. CDR3: CSALGQTTYGYTF. The CDR3 nucleotides are TGCAGTGCCTTGGGACAGACAACTTATGGCTACACCTTC.